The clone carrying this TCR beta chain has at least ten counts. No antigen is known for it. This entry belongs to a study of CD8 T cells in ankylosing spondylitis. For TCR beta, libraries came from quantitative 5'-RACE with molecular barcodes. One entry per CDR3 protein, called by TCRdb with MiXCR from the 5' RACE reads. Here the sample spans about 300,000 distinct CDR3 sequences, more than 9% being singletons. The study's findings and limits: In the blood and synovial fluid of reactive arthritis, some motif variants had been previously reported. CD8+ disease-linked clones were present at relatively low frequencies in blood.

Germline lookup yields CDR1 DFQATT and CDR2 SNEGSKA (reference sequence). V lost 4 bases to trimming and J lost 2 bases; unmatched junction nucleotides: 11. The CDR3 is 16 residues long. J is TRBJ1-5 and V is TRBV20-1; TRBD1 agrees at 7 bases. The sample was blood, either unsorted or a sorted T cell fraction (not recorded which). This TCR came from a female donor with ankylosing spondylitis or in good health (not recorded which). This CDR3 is CSAKADRDRGNQPQHF. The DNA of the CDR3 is TGCAGTGCTAAGGCGGACCGGGACAGAGGCAATCAGCCCCAGCATTTT.